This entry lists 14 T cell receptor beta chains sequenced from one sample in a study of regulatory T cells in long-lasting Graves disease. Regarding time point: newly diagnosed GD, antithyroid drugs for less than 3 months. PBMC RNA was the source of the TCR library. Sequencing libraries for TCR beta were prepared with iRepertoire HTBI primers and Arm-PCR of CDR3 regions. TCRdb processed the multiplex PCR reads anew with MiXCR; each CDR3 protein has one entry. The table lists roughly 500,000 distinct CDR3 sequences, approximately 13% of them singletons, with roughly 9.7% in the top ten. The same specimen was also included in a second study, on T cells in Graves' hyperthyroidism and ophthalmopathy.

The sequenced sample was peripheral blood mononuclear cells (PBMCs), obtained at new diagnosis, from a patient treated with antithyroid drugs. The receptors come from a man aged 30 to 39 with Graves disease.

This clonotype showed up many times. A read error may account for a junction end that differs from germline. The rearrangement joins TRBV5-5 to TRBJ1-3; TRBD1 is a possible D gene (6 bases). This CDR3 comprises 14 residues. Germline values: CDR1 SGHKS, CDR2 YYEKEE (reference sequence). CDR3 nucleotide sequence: TGCGCCAGCAGCCCTTGGACAGCCGGAAACACCATATATTTT. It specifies CASSPWTAGNTIYF.

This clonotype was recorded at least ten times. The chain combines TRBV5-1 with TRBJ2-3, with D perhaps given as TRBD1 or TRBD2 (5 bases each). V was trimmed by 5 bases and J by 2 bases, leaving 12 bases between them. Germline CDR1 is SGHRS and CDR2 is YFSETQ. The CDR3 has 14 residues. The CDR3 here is CASRFGTATDTQYF. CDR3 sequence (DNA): TGCGCCAGCAGGTTCGGGACGGCCACAGATACGCAGTATTTT.

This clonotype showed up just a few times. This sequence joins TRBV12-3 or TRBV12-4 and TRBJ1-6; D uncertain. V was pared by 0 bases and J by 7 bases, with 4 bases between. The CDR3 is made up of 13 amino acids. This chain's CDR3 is CASSLALNSPLHF. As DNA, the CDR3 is TGTGCCAGCAGTTTAGCGTTAAATTCACCCCTCCACTTT.

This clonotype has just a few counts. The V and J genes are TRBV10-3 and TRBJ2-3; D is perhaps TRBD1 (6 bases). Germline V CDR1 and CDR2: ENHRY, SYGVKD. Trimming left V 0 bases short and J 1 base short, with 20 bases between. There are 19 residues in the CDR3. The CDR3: CAISESGAGAVTGTDTQYF. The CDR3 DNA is TGTGCCATCAGTGAGTCGGGGGCAGGCGCAGTCACAGGCACAGATACGCAGTATTTT.

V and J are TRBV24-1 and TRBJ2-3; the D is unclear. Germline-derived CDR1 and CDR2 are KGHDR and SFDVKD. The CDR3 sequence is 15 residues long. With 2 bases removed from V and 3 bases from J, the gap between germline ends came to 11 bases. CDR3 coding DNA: TGTGCCACCAGTGATTCCTGGGCACAAACAGATACGCAGTATTTT. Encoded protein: CATSDSWAQTDTQYF.

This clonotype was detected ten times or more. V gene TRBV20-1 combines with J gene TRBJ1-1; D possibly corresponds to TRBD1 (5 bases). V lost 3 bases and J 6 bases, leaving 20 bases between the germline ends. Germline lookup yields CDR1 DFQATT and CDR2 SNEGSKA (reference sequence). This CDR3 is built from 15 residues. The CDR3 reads CSARSSSRAVSEAFF. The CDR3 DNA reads TGCAGTGCTAGGTCCTCCAGCAGGGCTGTGTCTGAAGCTTTCTTT.

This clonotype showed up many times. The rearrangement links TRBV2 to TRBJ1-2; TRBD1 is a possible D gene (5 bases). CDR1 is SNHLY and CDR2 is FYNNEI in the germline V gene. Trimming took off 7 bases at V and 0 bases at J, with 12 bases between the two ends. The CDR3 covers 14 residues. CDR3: CASTHRGANYGYTF. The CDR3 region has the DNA TGTGCCAGCACTCACAGAGGGGCTAACTATGGCTACACCTTC.

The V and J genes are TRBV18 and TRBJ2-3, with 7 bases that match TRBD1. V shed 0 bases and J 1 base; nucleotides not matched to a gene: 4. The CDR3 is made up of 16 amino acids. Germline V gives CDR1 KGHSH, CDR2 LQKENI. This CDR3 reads CASSPPVGQGTDTQYF. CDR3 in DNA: TGTGCCAGCTCACCACCGGTAGGACAGGGCACAGATACGCAGTATTTT.

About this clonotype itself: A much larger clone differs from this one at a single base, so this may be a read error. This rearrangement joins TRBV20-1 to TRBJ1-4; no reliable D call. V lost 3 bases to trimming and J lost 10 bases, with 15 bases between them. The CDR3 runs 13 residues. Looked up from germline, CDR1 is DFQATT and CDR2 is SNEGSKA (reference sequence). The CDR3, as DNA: TGCAGTGCTAGCCAAAGACAAGTCGGAAAACTGTTTTTT. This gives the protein CSASQRQVGKLFF.

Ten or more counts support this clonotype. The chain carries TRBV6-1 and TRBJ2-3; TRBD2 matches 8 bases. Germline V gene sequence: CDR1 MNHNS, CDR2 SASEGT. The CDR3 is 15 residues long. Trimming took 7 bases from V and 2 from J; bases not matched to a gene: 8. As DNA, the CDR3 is TGTGCCAGCACCCTACTAGCGGCGACCACAGATACGCAGTATTTT. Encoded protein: CASTLLAATTDTQYF.

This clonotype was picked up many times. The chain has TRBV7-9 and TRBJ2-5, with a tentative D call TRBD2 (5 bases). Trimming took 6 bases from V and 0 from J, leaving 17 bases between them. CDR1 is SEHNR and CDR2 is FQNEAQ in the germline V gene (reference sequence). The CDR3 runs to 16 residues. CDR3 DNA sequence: TGTGCCAGCAGTTCCCTCGGGAAGAGGTACCAAGAGACCCAGTACTTC. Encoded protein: CASSSLGKRYQETQYF.

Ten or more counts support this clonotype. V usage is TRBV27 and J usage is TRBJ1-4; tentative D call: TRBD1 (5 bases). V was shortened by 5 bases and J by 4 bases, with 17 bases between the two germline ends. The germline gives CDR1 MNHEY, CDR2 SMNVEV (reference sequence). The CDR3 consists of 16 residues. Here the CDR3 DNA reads TGTGCCAGCAGTCGATCCGCGGGACGGATTAATGAAAAACTGTTTTTT. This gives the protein CASSRSAGRINEKLFF.

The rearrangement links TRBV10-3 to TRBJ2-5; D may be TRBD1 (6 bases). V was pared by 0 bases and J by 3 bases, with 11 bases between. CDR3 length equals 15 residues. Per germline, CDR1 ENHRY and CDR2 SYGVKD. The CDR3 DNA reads TGTGCCATCAGTGAGTCGGCAGGGGATAAAGAGACCCAGTACTTC. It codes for CAISESAGDKETQYF.

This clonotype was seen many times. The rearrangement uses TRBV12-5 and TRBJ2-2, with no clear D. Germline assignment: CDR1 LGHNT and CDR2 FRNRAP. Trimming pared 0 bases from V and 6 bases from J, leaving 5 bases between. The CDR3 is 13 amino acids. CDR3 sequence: CASGLVVAGELFF. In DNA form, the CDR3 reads TGTGCTAGTGGTTTGGTAGTCGCCGGGGAGCTGTTTTTT.